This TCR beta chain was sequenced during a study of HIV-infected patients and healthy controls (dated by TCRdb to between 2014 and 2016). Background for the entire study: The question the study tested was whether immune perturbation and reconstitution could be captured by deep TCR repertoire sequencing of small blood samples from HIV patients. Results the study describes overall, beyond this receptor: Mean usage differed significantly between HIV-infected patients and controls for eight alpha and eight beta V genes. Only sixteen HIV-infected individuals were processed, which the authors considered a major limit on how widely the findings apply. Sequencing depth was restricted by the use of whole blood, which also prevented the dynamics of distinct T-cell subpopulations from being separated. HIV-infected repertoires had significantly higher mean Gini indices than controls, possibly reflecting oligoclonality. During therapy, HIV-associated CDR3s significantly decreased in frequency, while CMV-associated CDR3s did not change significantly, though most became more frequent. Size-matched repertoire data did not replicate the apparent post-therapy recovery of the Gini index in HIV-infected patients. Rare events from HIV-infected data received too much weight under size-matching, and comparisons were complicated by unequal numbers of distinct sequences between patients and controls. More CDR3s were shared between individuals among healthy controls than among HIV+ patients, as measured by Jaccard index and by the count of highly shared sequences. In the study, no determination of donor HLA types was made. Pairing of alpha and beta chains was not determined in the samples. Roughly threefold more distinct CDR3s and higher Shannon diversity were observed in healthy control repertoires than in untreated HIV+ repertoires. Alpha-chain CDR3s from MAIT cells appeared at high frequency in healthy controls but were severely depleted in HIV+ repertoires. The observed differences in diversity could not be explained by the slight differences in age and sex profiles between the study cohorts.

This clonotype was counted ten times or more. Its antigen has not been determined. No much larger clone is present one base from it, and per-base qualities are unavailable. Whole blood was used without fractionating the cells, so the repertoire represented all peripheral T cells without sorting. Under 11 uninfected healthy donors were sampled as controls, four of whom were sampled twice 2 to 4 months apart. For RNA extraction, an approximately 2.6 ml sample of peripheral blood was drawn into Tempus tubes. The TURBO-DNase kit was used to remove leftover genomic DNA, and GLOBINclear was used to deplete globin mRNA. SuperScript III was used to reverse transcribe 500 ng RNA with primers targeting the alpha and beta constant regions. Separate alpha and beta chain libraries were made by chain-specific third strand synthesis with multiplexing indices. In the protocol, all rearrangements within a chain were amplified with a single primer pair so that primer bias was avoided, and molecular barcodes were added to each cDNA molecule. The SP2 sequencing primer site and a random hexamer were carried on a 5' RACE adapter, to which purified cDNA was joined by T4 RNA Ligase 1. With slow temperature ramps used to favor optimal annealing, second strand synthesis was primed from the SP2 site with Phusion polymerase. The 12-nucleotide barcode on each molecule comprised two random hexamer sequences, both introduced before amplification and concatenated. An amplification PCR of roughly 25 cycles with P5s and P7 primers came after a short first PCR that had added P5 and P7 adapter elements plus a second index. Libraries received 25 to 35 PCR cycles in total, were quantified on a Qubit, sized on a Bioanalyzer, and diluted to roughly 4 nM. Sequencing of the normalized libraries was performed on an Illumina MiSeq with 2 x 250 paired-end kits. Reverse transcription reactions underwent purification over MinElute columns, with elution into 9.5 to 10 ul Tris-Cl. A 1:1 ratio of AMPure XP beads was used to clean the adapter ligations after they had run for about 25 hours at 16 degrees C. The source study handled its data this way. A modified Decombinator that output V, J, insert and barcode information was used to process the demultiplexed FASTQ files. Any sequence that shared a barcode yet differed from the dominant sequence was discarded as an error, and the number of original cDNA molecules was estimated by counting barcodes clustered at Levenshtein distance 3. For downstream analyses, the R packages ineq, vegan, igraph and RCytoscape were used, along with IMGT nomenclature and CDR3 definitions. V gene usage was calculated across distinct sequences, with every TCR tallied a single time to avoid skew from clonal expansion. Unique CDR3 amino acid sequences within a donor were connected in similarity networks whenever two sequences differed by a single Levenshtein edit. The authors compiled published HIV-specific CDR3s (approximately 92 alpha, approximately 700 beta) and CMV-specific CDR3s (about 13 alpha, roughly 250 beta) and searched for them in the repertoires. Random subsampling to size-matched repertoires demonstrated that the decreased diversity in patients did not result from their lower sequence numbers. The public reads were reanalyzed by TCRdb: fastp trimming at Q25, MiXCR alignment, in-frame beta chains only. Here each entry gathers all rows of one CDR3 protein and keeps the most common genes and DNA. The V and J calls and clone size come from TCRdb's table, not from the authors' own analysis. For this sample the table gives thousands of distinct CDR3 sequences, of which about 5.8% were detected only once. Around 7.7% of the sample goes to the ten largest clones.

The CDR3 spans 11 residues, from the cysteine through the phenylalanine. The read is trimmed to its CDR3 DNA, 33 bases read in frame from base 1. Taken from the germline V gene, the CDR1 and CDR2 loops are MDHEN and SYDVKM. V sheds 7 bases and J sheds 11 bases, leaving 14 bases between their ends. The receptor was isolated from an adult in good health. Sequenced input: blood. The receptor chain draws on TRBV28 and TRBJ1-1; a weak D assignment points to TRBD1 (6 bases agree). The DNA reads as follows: TGTGCCAGCACCGTTCCGAGGGGGGCTTTCTTT. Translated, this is CASTVPRGAFF.